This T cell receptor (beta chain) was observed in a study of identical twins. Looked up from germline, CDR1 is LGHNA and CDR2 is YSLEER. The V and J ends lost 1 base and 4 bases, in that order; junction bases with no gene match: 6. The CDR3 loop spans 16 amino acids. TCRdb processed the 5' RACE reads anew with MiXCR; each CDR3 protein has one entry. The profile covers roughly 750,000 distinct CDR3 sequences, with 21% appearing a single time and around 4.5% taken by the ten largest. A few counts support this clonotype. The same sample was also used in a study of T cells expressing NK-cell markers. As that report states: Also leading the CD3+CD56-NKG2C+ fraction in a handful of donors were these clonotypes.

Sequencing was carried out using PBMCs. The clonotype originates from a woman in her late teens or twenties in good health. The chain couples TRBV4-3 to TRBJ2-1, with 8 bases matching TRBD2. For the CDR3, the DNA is TGCGCCAGCAGCCAAGCACTAGCGGAGCTATACAATGAGCAGTTCTTC. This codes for CASSQALAELYNEQFF.